Below are 14 T cell receptor beta chains sequenced from a single sample in a study of T cell changes during pregnancy in multiple sclerosis. The protocol was immunoSEQ multiplex PCR, while the TCRdb copy is restricted to in-frame clones and leaves out a portion. The sample includes 70,000 to 100,000 clones, approximately 94% of them seen just once. Sequenced material: peripheral blood, taken in the third trimester of pregnancy. These TCRs come from a female donor with multiple sclerosis, enrolled in a pregnancy study.

This CDR3 is CASSWGGIGGELFF. The DNA of the CDR3 is TGTGCCAGCAGTTGGGGGGGCATCGGAGGGGAGCTGTTTTTT. This sequence joins TRBV28 and TRBJ2-2; tentative D call: TRBD2 (7 bases). The CDR3 spans 14 residues. Trimming cost V 4 bases and J 8 bases, with 14 bases left between them. The germline gives CDR1 MDHEN, CDR2 SYDVKM.

This rearrangement joins TRBV28 to TRBJ1-3; a possible D gene is TRBD1 (5 bases). With 3 bases removed from V and 2 bases from J, the gap between germline ends came to 11 bases. Germline loops: CDR1 MDHEN, CDR2 SYDVKM. This CDR3 spans 15 amino acids. The CDR3 protein is CASSFLGLPGNTIYF. Here the CDR3 DNA reads TGTGCCAGCAGTTTTTTGGGACTCCCTGGAAACACCATATATTTT.

CDR3 bases: TGTGCCAGCAGCCCATACCCGGCTAGCGTAGGAGAGACCCAGTACTTC. Amino acids: CASSPYPASVGETQYF. The chain recombines TRBV4-2 with TRBJ2-5, with a tentative D call TRBD2 (6 bases). Trimming removed 4 bases from V and 4 bases from J, with 19 bases in between. The CDR3 covers 16 residues. Germline lookup yields CDR1 LGHNA and CDR2 YNFKEQ.

This rearrangement joins TRBV19 to TRBJ2-7; 8 bases map to TRBD2. Germline V gives CDR1 LNHDA, CDR2 SQIVND (reference sequence). The CDR3 spans 13 residues. The ends lost 5 bases at V and 6 bases at J; junction bases unmatched: 6. The chain's CDR3 is CASSLSGSSEQYF. The CDR3 DNA is TGTGCCAGTAGTCTAAGCGGGAGTTCCGAGCAGTACTTC.

The chain has TRBV19 and TRBJ2-7, with 7 bases that match TRBD2. CDR1 LNHDA and CDR2 SQIVND come from the germline V gene (reference sequence). The CDR3 sequence is 15 residues long. Trimming removed 3 bases from V and 4 bases from J; junction bases left unmatched: 9. This chain's CDR3 is CASSISGTPVYEQYF. The CDR3 nucleotides read TGTGCCAGTAGTATCAGCGGGACTCCTGTTTACGAGCAGTACTTC.

The J gene is TRBJ1-1, the V gene TRBV9; 8 nucleotides line up with TRBD1. The junction had 14 bases not matched to a gene; V was cut back by 4 bases and J by 0 bases. CDR3 length: 18 residues. Germline V gene data show CDR1 as SGDLS and CDR2 as YYNGEE. The chain's CDR3 is CASSFIGQGLHMNTEAFF. The CDR3 DNA reads as TGTGCCAGCAGCTTCATTGGACAGGGACTCCACATGAACACTGAAGCTTTCTTT.

The chain employs TRBV4-2 and TRBJ2-3, with 8 positions matching TRBD2. Germline lookup yields CDR1 LGHNA and CDR2 YNFKEQ. Trimming took 0 bases from V and 4 from J; bases not matched to a gene: 12. The CDR3 spans 18 residues. The CDR3 DNA sequence: TGTGCCAGCAGCCAAGATTCTTCCGGACTAGCAGCCTCAGATACGCAGTATTTT. Protein product: CASSQDSSGLAASDTQYF.

In the case of this clone: A junction end diverges from the germline sequence, so it may reflect a read error. The rearrangement uses TRBV11-3 and TRBJ1-1, with 10 bases fitting TRBD1. The germline gives CDR1 SGHNT, CDR2 YENEEA. This CDR3 is built from 13 residues. The CDR3 DNA reads as TGTGCCAGCAGCTTAGATACGACAGGGGGCCAGGAATTT. Translating gives CASSLDTTGGQEF.

The J gene is TRBJ2-1, the V gene TRBV19; D not certain. The CDR3 spans 16 residues. V was clipped by 3 bases and J by 4 bases, with 16 bases between them. Per germline, CDR1 LNHDA and CDR2 SQIVND (reference sequence). CDR3 nucleotides: TGTGCCAGTAGTATCCCACGAAGCCAAGTTTACAATGAGCAGTTCTTC. Its translation: CASSIPRSQVYNEQFF.

This chain uses TRBV27 with TRBJ2-7; weak D call: TRBD1 (5 bases). In germline, CDR1 is MNHEY, CDR2 SMNVEV (reference sequence). The germline V and J ends were trimmed by 4 bases and 9 bases, with 16 bases remaining between them. This CDR3 region has 13 residues. For the CDR3, the DNA is TGTGCCAGCAGTTCCTCTCAGGGTCGAGGGCAGTACTTC. Residues: CASSSSQGRGQYF.

The rearrangement uses TRBV28 and TRBJ1-2; D is perhaps TRBD1 (5 bases). This CDR3 spans 13 amino acids. Trimming took 6 bases from V and 2 from J, leaving 10 bases between them. The germline V gene encodes CDR1 MDHEN and CDR2 SYDVKM. The DNA of the CDR3 is TGTGCCAGCAGGACAGTTATGAACTATGGCTACACCTTC. Encoded protein: CASRTVMNYGYTF.

The rearrangement joins TRBV15 to TRBJ2-2; no definite D call. This CDR3 is built from 17 residues. The germline V and J ends were trimmed by 0 bases and 0 bases, with 11 bases remaining between them. Per the germline V gene, CDR1 is LNHNV and CDR2 is YYDKDF (reference sequence). CDR3 sequence: CATSRDRTVANTGELFF. The CDR3 DNA follows: TGTGCCACCAGCAGAGATCGAACAGTCGCGAACACCGGGGAGCTGTTTTTT.

The chain is built from TRBV13 and TRBJ2-7; D ambiguous. Trimming removed 5 bases at V and 3 bases at J, with 11 bases between. Germline values: CDR1 PRHDT, CDR2 FYEKMQ (reference sequence). This CDR3 is built from 13 residues. The CDR3 sequence is CASSPRPGYEQYF. The CDR3 region has the DNA TGTGCCAGCAGCCCACGTCCGGGCTACGAGCAGTACTTC.

The rearrangement uses TRBV5-4 and TRBJ2-5; 7 positions agree with TRBD1. The germline V gene has CDR1 SGHNT and CDR2 YYREEE (reference sequence). The V and J ends lost 6 bases and 5 bases, in that order; junction bases with no gene match: 13. The CDR3 consists of 15 residues. The CDR3 spells CASTNRTGARETQYF. CDR3 coding DNA: TGTGCCAGCACCAACAGGACAGGTGCACGCGAGACCCAGTACTTC.